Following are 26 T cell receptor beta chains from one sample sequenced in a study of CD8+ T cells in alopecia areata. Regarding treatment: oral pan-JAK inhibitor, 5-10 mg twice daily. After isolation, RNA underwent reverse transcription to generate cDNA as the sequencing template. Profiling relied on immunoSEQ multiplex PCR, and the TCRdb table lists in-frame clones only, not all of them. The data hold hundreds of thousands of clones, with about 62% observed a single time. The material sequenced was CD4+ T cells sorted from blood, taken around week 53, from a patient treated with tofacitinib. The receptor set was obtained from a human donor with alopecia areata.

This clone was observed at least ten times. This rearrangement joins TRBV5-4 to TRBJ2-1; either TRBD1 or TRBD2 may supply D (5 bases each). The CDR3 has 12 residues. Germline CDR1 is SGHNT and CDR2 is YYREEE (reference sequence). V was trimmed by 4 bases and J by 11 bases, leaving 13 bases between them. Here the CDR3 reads CASSPGTNKQFF. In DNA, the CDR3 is TGTGCCAGCAGCCCGGGGACGAATAAGCAGTTCTTC.

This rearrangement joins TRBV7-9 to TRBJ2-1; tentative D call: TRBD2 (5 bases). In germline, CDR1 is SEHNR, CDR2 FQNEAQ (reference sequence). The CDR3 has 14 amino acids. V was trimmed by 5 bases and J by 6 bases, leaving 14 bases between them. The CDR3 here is CASSLSGMGNEQFF. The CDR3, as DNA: TGTGCCAGCAGCCTCTCCGGGATGGGCAATGAGCAGTTCTTC.

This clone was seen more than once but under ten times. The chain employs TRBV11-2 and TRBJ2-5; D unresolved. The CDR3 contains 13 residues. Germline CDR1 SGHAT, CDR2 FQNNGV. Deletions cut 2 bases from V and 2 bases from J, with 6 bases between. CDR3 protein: CASSLPRQETQYF. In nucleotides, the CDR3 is TGTGCCAGCAGCTTACCGCGACAAGAGACCCAGTACTTC.

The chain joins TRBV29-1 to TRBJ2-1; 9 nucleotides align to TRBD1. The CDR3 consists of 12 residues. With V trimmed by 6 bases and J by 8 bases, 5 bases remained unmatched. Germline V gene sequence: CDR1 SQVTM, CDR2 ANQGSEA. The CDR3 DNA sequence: TGCAGCGTAAACAGGGGGCCCCATGAGCAGTTCTTC. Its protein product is CSVNRGPHEQFF.

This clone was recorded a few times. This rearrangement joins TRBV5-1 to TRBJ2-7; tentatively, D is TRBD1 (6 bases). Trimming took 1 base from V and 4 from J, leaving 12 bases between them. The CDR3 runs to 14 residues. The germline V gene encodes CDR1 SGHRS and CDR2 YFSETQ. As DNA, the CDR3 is TGCGCCAGCAGCTTGAACAGGGTCAATTACGAGCAGTACTTC. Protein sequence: CASSLNRVNYEQYF. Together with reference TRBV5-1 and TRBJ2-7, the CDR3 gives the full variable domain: KAGVTQTPRYLIKTRGQQVTLSCSPISGHRSVSWYQQTPGQGLQFLFEYFSETQRNKGNFPGRFSGRQFSNSRSEMNVSTLELGDSALYLCASSLNRVNYEQYFGPGTRLTVT.

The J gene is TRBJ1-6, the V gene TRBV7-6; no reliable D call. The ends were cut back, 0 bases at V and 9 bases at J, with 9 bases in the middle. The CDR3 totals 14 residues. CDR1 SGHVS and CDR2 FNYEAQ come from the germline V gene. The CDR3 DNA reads TGTGCCAGCAGCTTAGCGGAAATAGGTTCACCCCTCCACTTT. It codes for CASSLAEIGSPLHF. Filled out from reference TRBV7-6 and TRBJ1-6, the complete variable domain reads GAGVSQSPRYKVTKRGQDVALRCDPISGHVSLYWYRQALGQGPEFLTYFNYEAQQDKSGLPNDRFSAERPEGSISTLTIQRTEQRDSAMYRCASSLAEIGSPLHFGNGTRLTVT.

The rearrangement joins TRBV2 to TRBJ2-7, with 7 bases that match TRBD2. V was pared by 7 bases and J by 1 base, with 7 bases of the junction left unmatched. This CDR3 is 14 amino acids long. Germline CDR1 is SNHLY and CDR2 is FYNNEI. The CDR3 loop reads CASTSVGGSYEQYF. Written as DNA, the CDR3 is TGTGCCAGCACCTCCGTGGGGGGGTCCTACGAGCAGTACTTC.

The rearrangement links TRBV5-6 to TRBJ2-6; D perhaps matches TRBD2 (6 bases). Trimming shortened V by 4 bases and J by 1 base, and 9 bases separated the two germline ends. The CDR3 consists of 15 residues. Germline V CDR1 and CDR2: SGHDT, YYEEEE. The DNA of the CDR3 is TGTGCCAGCAGCCCTGGGGGGTCTGGGGCCAACGTCCTGACTTTC. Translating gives CASSPGGSGANVLTF.

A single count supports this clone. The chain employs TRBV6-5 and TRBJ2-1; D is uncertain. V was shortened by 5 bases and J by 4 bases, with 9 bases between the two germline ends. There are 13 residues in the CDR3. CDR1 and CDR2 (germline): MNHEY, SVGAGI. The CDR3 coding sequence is TGTGCCAGCAGTGTTGGGATTTACAATGAGCAGTTCTTC. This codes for CASSVGIYNEQFF.

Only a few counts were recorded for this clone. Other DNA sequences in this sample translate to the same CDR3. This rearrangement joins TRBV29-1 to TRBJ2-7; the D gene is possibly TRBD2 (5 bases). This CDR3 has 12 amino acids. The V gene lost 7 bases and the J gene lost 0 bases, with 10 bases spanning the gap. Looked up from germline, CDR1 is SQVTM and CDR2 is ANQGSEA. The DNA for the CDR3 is TGCAGCGGCGGGCAGAGCTCCTACGAGCAGTACTTC. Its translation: CSGGQSSYEQYF.

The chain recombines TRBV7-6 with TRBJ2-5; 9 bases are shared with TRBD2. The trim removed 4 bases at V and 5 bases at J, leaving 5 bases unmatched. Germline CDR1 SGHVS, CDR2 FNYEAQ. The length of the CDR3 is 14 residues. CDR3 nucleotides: TGTGCCAGCAGCTCGACCGGACTAGCGGAGACCCAGTACTTC. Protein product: CASSSTGLAETQYF.

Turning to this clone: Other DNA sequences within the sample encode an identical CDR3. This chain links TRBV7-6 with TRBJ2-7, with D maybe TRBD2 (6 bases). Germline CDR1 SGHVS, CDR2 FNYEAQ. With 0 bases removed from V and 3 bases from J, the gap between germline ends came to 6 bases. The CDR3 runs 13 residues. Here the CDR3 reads CASSLAGGYEQYF. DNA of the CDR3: TGTGCCAGCAGCTTAGCGGGGGGCTACGAGCAGTACTTC.

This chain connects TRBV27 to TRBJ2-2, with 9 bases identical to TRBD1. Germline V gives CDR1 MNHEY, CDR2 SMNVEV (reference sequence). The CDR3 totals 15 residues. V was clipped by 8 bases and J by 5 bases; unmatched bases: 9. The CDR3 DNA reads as TGTGCCAGCCTGGCCGGGACAGGGATGACCGGGGAGCTGTTTTTT. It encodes CASLAGTGMTGELFF.

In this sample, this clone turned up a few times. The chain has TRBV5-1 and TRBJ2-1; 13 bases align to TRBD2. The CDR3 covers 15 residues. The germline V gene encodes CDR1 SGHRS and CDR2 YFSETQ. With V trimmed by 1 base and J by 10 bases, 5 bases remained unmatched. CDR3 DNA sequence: TGCGCCAGCAGCTTGACTAGCGGGGGGGCCTTCGAGCAGTTCTTC. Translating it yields CASSLTSGGAFEQFF.

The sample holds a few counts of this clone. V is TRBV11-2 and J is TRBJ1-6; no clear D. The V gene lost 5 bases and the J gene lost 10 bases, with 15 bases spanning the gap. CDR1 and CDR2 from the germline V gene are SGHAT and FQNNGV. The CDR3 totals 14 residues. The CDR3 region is CASSKTRISSPLHF. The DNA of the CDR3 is TGTGCCAGCAGCAAGACCCGTATCAGCTCACCCCTCCACTTT.

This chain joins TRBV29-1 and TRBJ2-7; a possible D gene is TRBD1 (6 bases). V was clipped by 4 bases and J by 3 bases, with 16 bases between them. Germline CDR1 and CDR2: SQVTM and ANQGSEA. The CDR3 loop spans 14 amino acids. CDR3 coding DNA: TGCAGCGTTGTTGATACAGGGAAAGGCTACGAGCAGTACTTC. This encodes CSVVDTGKGYEQYF.

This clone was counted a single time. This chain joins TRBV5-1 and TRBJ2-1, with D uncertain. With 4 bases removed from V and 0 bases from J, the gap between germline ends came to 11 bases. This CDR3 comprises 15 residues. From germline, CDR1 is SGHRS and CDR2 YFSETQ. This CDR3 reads CASSPNLNSYNEQFF. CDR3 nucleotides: TGCGCCAGCAGCCCAAACCTAAACTCCTACAATGAGCAGTTCTTC.

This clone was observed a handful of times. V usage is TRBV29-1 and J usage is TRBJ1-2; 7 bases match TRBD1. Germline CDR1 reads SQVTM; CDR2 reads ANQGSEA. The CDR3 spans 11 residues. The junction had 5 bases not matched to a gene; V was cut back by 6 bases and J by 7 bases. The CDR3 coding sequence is TGCAGCGTAAGACAGGGAGGTGGCTACACCTTC. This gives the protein CSVRQGGGYTF.

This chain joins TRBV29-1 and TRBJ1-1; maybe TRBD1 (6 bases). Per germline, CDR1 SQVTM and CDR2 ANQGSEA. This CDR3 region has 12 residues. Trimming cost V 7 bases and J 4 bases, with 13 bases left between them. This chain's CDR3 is CSGTTGFTEAFF. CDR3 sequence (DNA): TGCAGCGGTACTACAGGGTTCACTGAAGCTTTCTTT.

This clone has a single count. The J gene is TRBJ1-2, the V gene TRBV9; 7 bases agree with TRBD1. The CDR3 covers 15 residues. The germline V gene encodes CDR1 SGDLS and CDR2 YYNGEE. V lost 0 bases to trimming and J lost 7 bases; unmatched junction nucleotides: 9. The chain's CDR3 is CASSVGPWEGAGYTF. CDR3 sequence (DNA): TGTGCCAGCAGCGTAGGTCCCTGGGAGGGGGCTGGCTACACCTTC.

Here the CDR3 DNA reads TGTGCCAGCAGTTACTCGCAGGGTCCGCACACTGAAGCTTTCTTT. It specifies CASSYSQGPHTEAFF. This chain connects TRBV6-8 to TRBJ1-1, with TRBD1 as a possible D gene (5 bases). This CDR3 region has 15 residues. Germline V CDR1 and CDR2: MNHGY, SAAAGT. V was pared by 0 bases and J by 3 bases, with 11 bases between.

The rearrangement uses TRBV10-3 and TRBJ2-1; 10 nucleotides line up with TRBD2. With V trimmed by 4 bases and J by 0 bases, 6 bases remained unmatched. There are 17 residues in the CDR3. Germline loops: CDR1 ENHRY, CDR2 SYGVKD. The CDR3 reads CAISGASGGVSYNEQFF. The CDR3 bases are TGTGCCATCAGTGGGGCTAGCGGGGGTGTCTCCTACAATGAGCAGTTCTTC.

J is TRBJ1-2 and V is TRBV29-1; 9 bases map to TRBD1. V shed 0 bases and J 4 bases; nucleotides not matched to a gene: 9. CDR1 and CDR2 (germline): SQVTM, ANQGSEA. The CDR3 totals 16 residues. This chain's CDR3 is CSVEDSRTGASYGYTF. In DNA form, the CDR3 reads TGCAGCGTTGAAGATAGTAGGACAGGGGCATCCTATGGCTACACCTTC.

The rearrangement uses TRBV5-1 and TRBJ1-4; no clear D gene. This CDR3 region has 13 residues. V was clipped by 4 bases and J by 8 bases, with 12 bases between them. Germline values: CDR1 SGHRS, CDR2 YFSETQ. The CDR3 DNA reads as TGCGCCAGCAGCCCCACGGAGGGAGAAAAACTGTTTTTT. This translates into CASSPTEGEKLFF.

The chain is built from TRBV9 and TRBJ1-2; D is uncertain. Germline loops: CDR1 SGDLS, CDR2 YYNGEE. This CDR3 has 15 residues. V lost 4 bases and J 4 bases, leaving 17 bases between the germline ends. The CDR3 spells CASSPRSADLYGYTF. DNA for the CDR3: TGTGCCAGCAGCCCCCGGTCGGCAGACCTCTATGGCTACACCTTC.

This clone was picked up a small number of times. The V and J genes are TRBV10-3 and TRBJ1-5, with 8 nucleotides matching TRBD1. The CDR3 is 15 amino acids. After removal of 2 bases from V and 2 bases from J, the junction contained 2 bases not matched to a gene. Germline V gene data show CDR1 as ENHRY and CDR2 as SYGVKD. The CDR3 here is CAISERGQGNQPQHF. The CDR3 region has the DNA TGTGCCATCAGTGAGAGGGGACAGGGCAATCAGCCCCAGCATTTT.